This T cell receptor (beta chain) originates from a study of cytomegalovirus exposure and HLA in healthy donors. Study as a whole: Early release data held some 79 million unique TCRs from HLA-typed donors. Study-level results: A later analysis showed TCR association rates differing by HLA locus, peaking at DRB1 and lowest at HLA-C. A cluster of highly shared sequence variants was likely a sequencing artifact. A later analysis linked a missense variant in DCLRE1C to the trimming of TCR beta V and J genes.

Researchers ran the PCR with 60 Vbeta and 13 Jbeta primers. Data came from immunoSEQ multiplex PCR; TCRdb stores just in-frame clones and leaves some out. The sample data list under 90,000 clones. Concerning this clone itself: Its antigen is currently unknown.

The origin of this receptor is a man between 45 and 60 years old in good health and CMV-seropositive. Sequenced: PBMCs.

CDR3 sequence reads: CASSLGPLTYEQYF. CDR3 DNA: TGTGCCAGCAGCTTAGGGCCTCTGACCTACGAGCAGTACTTC. The chain combines TRBV7-2 with TRBJ2-7, with unresolved D. Germline V lookup: CDR1 SGHTA, CDR2 FQGNSA. This CDR3 has 14 amino acids. V lost 1 base and J lost 2, with 9 bases in between.